This TCR beta chain was sequenced for a study of T cells in Graves' hyperthyroidism and ophthalmopathy. TCR beta CDR3 regions were amplified from RNA transcripts. Primed by the HTBI set, a first-round RT-PCR was run on the TCR CDR3. Each CDR3 protein is one row after TCRdb ran MiXCR on the multiplex PCR reads. Seen here are about 300,000 distinct CDR3 sequences, less than 30% observed once, and the top ten hold about 25%. Ten or more counts support this clonotype. Germline V lookup: CDR1 MNHEY, CDR2 SVGAGI. The CDR3 is 13 residues long. V lost 6 bases, J lost 5 bases, and 11 bases lay in between. This clonotype was sampled from a man in his forties with Graves' hyperthyroidism that later progressed to Graves' ophthalmopathy. The sequencing input was blood. V and J are TRBV6-5 and TRBJ1-5; D call uncertain. The CDR3, as DNA: TGTGCCAGCAGCCTCGGACCGGATCAGCCCCAGCATTTT. Translated: CASSLGPDQPQHF.